Listed below are T cell receptor beta chains from one sample, sequenced in a study of T cells after posttransplantation cyclophosphamide. The protocol was immunoSEQ multiplex PCR, while the TCRdb copy is restricted to in-frame clones and leaves out a portion. The repertoire includes thousands of clones, 95% to 99% of them detected once, and 0.27% sits in the top ten. Sequencing was carried out using naive CD8+ T cells sorted from PBMCs. The receptors were gathered from a man aged 45-65 years in good health, CMV-negative, and a related stem cell transplant donor. Each CDR3 is given with its conserved first and last residue. The D gene is left open where the match is weak. Rows give clone size only sometimes, using once, few, many, or a class for an expanded clone.

>TRBV7-2|-|TRBD2|TRBJ2-7
CASSFPVGASGDPYEQYF
TGTGCCAGCAGCTTCCCGGTCGGGGCTAGCGGGGACCCCTACGAGCAGTACTTC
>TRBV29-1|-|TRBD1|TRBJ1-2
CSVDARQGIYGYTF
TGCAGCGTTGACGCTCGACAGGGGATCTATGGCTACACCTTC
>TRBV9|-|-|TRBJ2-7
CASSVAGKSYEQYF
TGTGCCAGCAGCGTAGCGGGAAAATCTTACGAGCAGTACTTC
>TRBV6-6|-|TRBD1|TRBJ2-7
CASSYSGDRGYF
TGTGCCAGCAGTTACTCGGGGGACAGGGGGTACTTC
>TRBV6-4|-|-|TRBJ2-1
CASLVHEQFF
TGTGCCAGCCTCGTCCATGAGCAGTTCTTC
>TRBV9|-|-|TRBJ1-4
CASSVGVQGNEKLFF
TGTGCCAGCAGCGTAGGTGTCCAGGGTAATGAAAAACTGTTTTTT
>TRBV7-9|-|-|TRBJ2-7
CASSAGSYEQYF
TGTGCCAGCAGCGCCGGGTCATACGAGCAGTACTTC
>TRBV29-1|-|TRBD1|TRBJ1-2
CSAAVGTGPCF
TGCAGCGCTGCAGTGGGGACAGGACCGTGCTTC
>TRBV6-5|-|-|TRBJ1-2
CASSYPRGGYTF
TGTGCCAGCAGTTACCCCAGGGGTGGCTACACCTTC
>TRBV5-8|-|TRBD2|TRBJ2-1
CASTSGTSGTDEQFF
TGTGCCAGCACCTCCGGGACTAGCGGGACGGATGAGCAGTTCTTC
>TRBV30|-|TRBD1|TRBJ2-1
CAWGTGLEQFF
TGTGCCTGGGGGACAGGGCTTGAGCAGTTCTTC
>TRBV5-8|-|-|TRBJ1-2
CASSLGQRVYGYTF
TGTGCCAGCAGCTTGGGACAGCGAGTCTATGGCTACACCTTC
>TRBV7-3|-|-|TRBJ2-2
CASSFGGTGELFF
TGTGCCAGCAGCTTCGGGGGCACCGGGGAGCTGTTTTTT
>TRBV27|-|TRBD1|TRBJ1-1
CASSFGTGIEAFF
TGTGCCAGCAGTTTCGGGACAGGGATTGAAGCTTTCTTT
>TRBV29-1|-|-|TRBJ1-2
CSGGTGDNYGYTF
TGCAGCGGTGGGACGGGGGATAACTATGGCTACACCTTC
>TRBV7-9|-|TRBD1|TRBJ1-1
CASSMTGGRVSEAFF
TGTGCCAGCAGCATGACAGGGGGCAGAGTTAGTGAAGCTTTCTTT
>TRBV18|-|TRBD1|TRBJ2-2
CASSTGAGSSFRAGELFF
TGTGCCAGCTCAACAGGGGCAGGATCCTCCTTTCGCGCCGGGGAGCTGTTTTTT
>TRBV14|-|-|TRBJ1-2
CASSPNVGLYGYTF
TGTGCCAGCAGCCCTAATGTCGGACTCTATGGCTACACCTTC
>TRBV29-1|-|TRBD2|TRBJ2-1
CSVEGGILGGNEQFF
TGCAGCGTTGAGGGGGGGATACTCGGGGGCAATGAGCAGTTCTTC
>TRBV7-9|once|-|TRBJ2-1
CASSSTPGFNEQFF
TGTGCCAGCAGCTCGACTCCGGGGTTCAATGAGCAGTTCTTC
>TRBV7-6|-|TRBD1|TRBJ2-3
CASSLALGGQGSTDTQYF
TGTGCCAGCAGCTTAGCGCTCGGGGGACAGGGATCCACAGATACGCAGTATTTT
>TRBV27|-|-|TRBJ2-6
CASSLGGSGANVLTF
TGTGCCAGCAGTTTAGGGGGGTCCGGGGCCAACGTCCTGACTTTC
>TRBV7-9|-|-|TRBJ1-1
CASSLSTATEAFF
TGTGCCAGCAGCTTATCGACAGCCACTGAAGCTTTCTTT
>TRBV5-1|-|TRBD2|TRBJ2-1
CASSLTSGRENYNEQFF
TGCGCCAGCAGCTTGACTAGCGGGAGGGAGAACTACAATGAGCAGTTCTTC
>TRBV30|once|-|TRBJ2-7
CAWSVTHSGYEQYF
TGTGCCTGGAGTGTAACCCACTCGGGCTACGAGCAGTACTTC
>TRBV9|-|-|TRBJ2-1
CASSVGNYNEQFF
TGTGCCAGCAGCGTGGGCAACTACAATGAGCAGTTCTTC